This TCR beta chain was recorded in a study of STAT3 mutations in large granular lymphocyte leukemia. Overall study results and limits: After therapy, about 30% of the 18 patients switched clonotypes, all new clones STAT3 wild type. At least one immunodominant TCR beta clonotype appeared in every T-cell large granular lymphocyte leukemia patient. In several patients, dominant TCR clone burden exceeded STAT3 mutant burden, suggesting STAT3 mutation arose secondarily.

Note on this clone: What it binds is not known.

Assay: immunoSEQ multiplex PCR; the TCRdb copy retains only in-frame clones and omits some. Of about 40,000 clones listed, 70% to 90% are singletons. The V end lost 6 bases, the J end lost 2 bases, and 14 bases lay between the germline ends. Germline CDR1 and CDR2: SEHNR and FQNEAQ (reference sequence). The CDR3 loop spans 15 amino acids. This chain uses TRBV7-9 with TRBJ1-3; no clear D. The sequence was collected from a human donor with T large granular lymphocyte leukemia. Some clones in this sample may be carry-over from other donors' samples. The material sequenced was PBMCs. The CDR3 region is CASSHSGYTGNTIYF. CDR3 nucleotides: TGTGCCAGCAGTCACTCCGGGTACACTGGAAACACCATATATTTT. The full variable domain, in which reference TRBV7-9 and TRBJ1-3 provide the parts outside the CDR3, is DTGVSQNPRHKITKRGQNVTFRCDPISEHNRLYWYRQTLGQGPEFLTYFQNEAQLEKSRLLSDRFSAERPKGSFSTLEIQRTEQGDSAMYLCASSHSGYTGNTIYFGEGSWLTVV.